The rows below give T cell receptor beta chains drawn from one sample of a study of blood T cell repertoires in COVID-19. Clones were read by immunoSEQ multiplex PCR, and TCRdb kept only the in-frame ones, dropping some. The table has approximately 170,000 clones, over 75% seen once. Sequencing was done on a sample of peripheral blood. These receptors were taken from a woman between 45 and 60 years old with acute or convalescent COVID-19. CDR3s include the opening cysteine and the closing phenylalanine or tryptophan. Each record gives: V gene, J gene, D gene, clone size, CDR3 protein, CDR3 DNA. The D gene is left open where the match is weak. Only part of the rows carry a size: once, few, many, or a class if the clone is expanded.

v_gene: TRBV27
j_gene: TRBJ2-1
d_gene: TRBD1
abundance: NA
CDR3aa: CASSLRQGTGEQFF
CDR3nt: TGTGCCAGCAGTTTACGACAGGGGACGGGAGAGCAGTTCTTC

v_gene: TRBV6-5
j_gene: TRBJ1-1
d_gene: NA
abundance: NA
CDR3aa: CATDKAEAFF
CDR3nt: TGTGCCACTGACAAGGCTGAAGCTTTCTTT

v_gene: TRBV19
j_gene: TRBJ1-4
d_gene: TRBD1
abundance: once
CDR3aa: CASRSNRGQIHDMEKLFF
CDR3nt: TGTGCCAGTAGATCGAACAGGGGCCAGATACATGACATGGAAAAACTGTTTTTT

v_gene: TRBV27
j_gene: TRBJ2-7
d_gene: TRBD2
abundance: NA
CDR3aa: CASSFRGGEQYF
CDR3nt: TGTGCCAGCAGTTTCCGGGGGGGCGAGCAGTACTTC

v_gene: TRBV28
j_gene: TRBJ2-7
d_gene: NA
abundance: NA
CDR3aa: CASSKLVSEQYF
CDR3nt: TGTGCCAGCAGCAAACTAGTATCCGAGCAGTACTTC

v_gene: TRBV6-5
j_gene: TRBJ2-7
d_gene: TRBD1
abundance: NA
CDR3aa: CASARQGTLNEQYF
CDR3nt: TGTGCCAGCGCCCGACAGGGAACCTTGAACGAGCAGTACTTC

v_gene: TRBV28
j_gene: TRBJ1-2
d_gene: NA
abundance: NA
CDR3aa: CASSNPRQIYGYTF
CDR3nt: TGTGCCAGCAGCAACCCCCGACAGATCTATGGCTACACCTTC

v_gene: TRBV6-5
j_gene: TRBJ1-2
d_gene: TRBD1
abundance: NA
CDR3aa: CASSRSTGGHGYTF
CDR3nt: TGTGCCAGCAGCCGCTCAACAGGGGGCCATGGCTACACCTTC

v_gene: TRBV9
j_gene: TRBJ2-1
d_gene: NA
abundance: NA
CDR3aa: CASSRPGTAVYEQFF
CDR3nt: TGTGCCAGCAGCAGACCGGGTACAGCGGTCTATGAGCAGTTCTTC

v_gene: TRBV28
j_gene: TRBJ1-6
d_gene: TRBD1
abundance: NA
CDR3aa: CASRVTGYNSPLHF
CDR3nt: TGTGCCAGCAGGGTGACAGGGTATAATTCACCCCTCCACTTT

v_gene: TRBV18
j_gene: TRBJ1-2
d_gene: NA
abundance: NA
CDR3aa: CASSPYRDTGDGYTF
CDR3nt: TGTGCCAGCTCACCGTATCGGGACACCGGCGATGGCTACACCTTC

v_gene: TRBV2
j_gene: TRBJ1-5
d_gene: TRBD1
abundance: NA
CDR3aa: CASRGQTINQPQHF
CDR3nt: TGTGCCAGCAGGGGACAGACTATCAATCAGCCCCAGCATTTT

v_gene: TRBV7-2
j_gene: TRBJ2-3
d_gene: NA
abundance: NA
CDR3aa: CASSLGGSDTDTQYF
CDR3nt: TGTGCCAGCAGCTTAGGAGGTAGCGACACAGATACGCAGTATTTT

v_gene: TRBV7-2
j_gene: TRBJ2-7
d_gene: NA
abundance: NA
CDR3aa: CASSSTGPYEQYF
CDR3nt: TGTGCCAGCAGCTCGACAGGTCCCTACGAGCAGTACTTC

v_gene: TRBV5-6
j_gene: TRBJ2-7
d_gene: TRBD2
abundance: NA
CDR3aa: CASSLLTSGRGSYEQYF
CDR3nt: TGTGCCAGCAGCTTGTTAACTAGCGGGAGGGGATCGTACGAGCAGTACTTC

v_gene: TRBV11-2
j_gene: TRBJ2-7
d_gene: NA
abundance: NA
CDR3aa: CASSFYYEQYF
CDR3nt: TGTGCCAGCAGCTTTTATTACGAGCAGTACTTC

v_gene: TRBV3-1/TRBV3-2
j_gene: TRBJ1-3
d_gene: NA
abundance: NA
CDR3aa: CASSQATSSGNTIYF
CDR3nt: TGTGCCAGCAGCCAAGCGACTTCCTCTGGAAACACCATATATTTT

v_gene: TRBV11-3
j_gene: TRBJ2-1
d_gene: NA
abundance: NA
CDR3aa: CASSFRGGPSYNEQFF
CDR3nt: TGTGCCAGCAGCTTTCGGGGAGGACCTTCCTACAATGAGCAGTTCTTC

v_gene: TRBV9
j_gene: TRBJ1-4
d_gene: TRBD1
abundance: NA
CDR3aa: CASSVWGQNNEKLFF
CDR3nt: TGTGCCAGCAGCGTATGGGGACAGAATAATGAAAAACTGTTTTTT

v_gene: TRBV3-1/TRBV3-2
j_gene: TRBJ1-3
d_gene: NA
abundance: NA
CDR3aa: CASSQGQYTNPGNTIYF
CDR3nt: TGTGCCAGCAGCCAAGGACAGTATACCAACCCTGGAAACACCATATATTTT

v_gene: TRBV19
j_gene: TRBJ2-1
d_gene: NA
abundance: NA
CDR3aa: CASMEDSRLDSYNEQFF
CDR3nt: TGTGCCAGTATGGAGGACTCCCGACTCGACTCCTACAATGAGCAGTTCTTC

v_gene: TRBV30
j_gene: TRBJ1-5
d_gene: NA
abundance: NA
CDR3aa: CAWSVRGARQPQHF
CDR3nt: TGTGCCTGGAGTGTCCGTGGGGCAAGACAGCCCCAGCATTTT

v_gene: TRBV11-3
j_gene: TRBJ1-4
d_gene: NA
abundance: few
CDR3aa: CASSLSPGEKLFF
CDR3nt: TGTGCCAGCAGTTTGTCCCCGGGTGAAAAACTGTTTTTT

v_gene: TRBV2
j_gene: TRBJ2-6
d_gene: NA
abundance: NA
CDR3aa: CASSSTGFSGANVLTF
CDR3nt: TGTGCCAGCAGTTCAACAGGCTTCTCTGGGGCCAACGTCCTGACTTTC

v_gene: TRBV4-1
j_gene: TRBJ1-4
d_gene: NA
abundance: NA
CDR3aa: CASSLRQSTNEKLFF
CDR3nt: TGCGCCAGCAGCCTCCGACAGTCAACTAATGAAAAACTGTTTTTT

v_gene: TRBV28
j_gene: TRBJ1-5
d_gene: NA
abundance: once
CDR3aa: CASSLIPHMGGMGQPQHF
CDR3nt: TGTGCCAGCAGTTTAATCCCTCACATGGGGGGGATGGGTCAGCCCCAGCATTTT

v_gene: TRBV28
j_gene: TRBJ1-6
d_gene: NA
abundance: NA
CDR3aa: CASSLNGFYNSPLHF
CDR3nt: TGTGCCAGCAGTTTAAACGGGTTCTATAATTCACCCCTCCACTTT

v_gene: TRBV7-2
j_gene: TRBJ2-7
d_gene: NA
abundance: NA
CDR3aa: CASSFDSAFAEQYF
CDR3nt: TGTGCCAGCAGCTTCGACAGTGCTTTTGCCGAGCAGTACTTC

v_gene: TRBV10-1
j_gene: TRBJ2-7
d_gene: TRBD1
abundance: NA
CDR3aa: CASSDTAGQGYEQYF
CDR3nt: TGCGCCAGCAGTGACACTGCGGGACAGGGATACGAGCAGTACTTC

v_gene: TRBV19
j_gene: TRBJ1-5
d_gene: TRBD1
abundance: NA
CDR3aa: CASSPQMGQGNQPQHF
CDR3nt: TGTGCCAGTAGTCCACAAATGGGACAGGGGAATCAGCCCCAGCATTTT

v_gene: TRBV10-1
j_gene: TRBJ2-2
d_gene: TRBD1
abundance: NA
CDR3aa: CASSESRTGRSGELFF
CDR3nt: TGCGCCAGCAGTGAGTCTAGGACAGGGAGGTCCGGGGAGCTGTTTTTT

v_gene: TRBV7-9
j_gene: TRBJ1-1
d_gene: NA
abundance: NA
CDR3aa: CASSPTNILNTEAFF
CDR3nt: TGTGCCAGCAGCCCCACCAACATCTTGAACACTGAAGCTTTCTTT

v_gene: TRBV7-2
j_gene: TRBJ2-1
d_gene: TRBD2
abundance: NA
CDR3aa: CASSSGLGSYNEQFF
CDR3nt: TGTGCCAGCAGCTCGGGACTAGGCTCCTACAATGAGCAGTTCTTC

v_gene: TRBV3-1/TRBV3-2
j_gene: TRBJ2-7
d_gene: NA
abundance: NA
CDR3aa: CASSQRGSYEQYF
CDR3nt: TGTGCCAGCAGCCAAAGGGGTTCCTACGAGCAGTACTTC

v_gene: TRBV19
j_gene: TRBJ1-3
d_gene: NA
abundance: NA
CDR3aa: CASSPVGGNTIYF
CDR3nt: TGTGCCAGTAGTCCCGTCGGGGGAAACACCATATATTTT

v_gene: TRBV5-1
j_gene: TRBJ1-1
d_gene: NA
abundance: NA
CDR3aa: CASSLGGSGRGGTEAFF
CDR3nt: TGCGCCAGCAGCTTGGGAGGGTCTGGTCGGGGAGGAACTGAAGCTTTCTTT

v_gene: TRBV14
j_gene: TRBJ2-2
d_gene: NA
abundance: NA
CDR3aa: CASSGQLAPTGELFF
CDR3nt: TGTGCCAGCAGTGGCCAACTAGCCCCGACCGGGGAGCTGTTTTTT

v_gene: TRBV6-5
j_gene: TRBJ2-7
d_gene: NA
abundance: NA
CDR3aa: CASSTNAGGSGEQYF
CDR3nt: TGTGCCAGCAGTACGAATGCCGGAGGGAGTGGAGAGCAGTACTTC

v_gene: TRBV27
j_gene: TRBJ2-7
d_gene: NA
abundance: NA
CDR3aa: CASIGGSSYEQYF
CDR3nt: TGTGCCAGCATTGGAGGGAGTTCTTACGAGCAGTACTTC

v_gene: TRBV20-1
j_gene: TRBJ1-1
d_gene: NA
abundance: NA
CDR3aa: CSASPGRGVNTEAFF
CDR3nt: TGCAGTGCTAGTCCTGGGCGGGGGGTGAACACTGAAGCTTTCTTT

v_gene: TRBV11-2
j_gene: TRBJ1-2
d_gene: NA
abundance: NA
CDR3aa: CASSLVGVRDGYTF
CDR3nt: TGTGCCAGCAGCTTAGTAGGGGTACGAGATGGCTACACCTTC

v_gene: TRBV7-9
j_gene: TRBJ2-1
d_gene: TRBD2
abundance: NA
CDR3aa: CASSLGLAGEVRNEQFF
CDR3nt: TGTGCCAGCAGCCTCGGACTAGCGGGAGAGGTTCGCAATGAGCAGTTCTTC

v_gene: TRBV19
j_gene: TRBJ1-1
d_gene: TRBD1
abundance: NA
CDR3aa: CASSTGQPNTEAFF
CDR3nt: TGTGCCAGTAGTACGGGACAGCCGAACACTGAAGCTTTCTTT